These 30 T cell receptor beta chains came from one sample sequenced in a study of graft-versus-host responses after intestinal transplantation. The table came from immunoSEQ multiplex PCR; TCRdb's copy has only in-frame clones and leaves some out. Of about 46,000 clones in the sample, roughly 93% were seen once. The sample was PBMCs, taken 750 to 800 days after a first intestinal transplant, on the day of a second. Receptor source: a human patient who received an intestinal transplant, so some T cells may come from the graft donor.

The chain carries TRBV5-1 and TRBJ2-7, with TRBD1 identical over 9 bases. Germline V gene data show CDR1 as SGHRS and CDR2 as YFSETQ. The ends lost 3 bases at V and 4 bases at J; junction bases unmatched: 5. The CDR3 is made up of 14 amino acids. In DNA, the CDR3 is TGCGCCAGCAGCTCCGGGGACAGGGATTACGAGCAGTACTTC. Protein product: CASSSGDRDYEQYF.

As DNA, the CDR3 is TGTGCCAGCAGCCGGGACAGCGGCGCCTACGAATGCCATGGGGAGTACTTC. This translates into CASSRDSGAYECHGEYF. The rearrangement joins TRBV6-4 to TRBJ2-7; 7 bases are a match to TRBD1. The CDR3 consists of 17 residues. V lost 6 bases, J lost 11 bases, and 25 bases stayed unmatched. The germline CDR1 and CDR2 sequences are MRHNA and SNTAGT.

The rearrangement joins TRBV5-5 to TRBJ1-5, with D unclear. The V end lost 2 bases, the J end lost 5 bases, and 11 bases lay between the germline ends. Per germline, CDR1 SGHKS and CDR2 YYEKEE (reference sequence). The CDR3 loop spans 14 amino acids. Written as DNA, the CDR3 is TGTGCCAGCAGCTTATGGAGCGGGGATCAGCCCCAGCATTTT. This encodes CASSLWSGDQPQHF.

The chain is built from TRBV14 and TRBJ2-7; 7 bases fit TRBD1. CDR3 size: 15 residues. V shed 4 bases and J 0 bases; nucleotides not matched to a gene: 6. Germline CDR1 reads SGHDN; CDR2 reads FVKESK. This CDR3 is CASSPIGGLSYEQYF. CDR3 nucleotides: TGTGCCAGCAGCCCCATAGGGGGCCTCTCCTACGAGCAGTACTTC.

This clone was detected only once. The chain employs TRBV27 and TRBJ2-7; the D gene could be TRBD1 or TRBD2 (6 bases each). The CDR3 has 14 residues. V lost 3 bases to trimming and J lost 6 bases, with 15 bases between them. CDR1 and CDR2 (germline): MNHEY, SMNVEV (reference sequence). The CDR3 loop is CASSFSGALIEQYF. The CDR3 nucleotides are TGTGCCAGCAGTTTTTCGGGGGCCCTAATCGAGCAGTACTTC.

The CDR3: CATQVGASYNEQFF. CDR3 coding DNA: TGTGCCACCCAGGTGGGGGCGTCCTACAATGAGCAGTTCTTC. V usage is TRBV27 and J usage is TRBJ2-1; possibly TRBD1 for D (6 bases). Germline V gene sequence: CDR1 MNHEY, CDR2 SMNVEV (reference sequence). The V end was cut by 10 bases, the J end by 1 base, with 14 bases between. There are 14 residues in the CDR3.

In this sample, this clone turned up once. The chain is built from TRBV28 and TRBJ2-7; no clear D gene. The ends were cut back, 3 bases at V and 2 bases at J, with 17 bases in the middle. In germline, CDR1 is MDHEN, CDR2 SYDVKM. This CDR3 is built from 16 residues. This chain's CDR3 is CASSFLTSSAAYEQYF. The CDR3 region has the DNA TGTGCCAGCAGTTTCCTTACGAGTAGTGCGGCCTACGAGCAGTACTTC.

V usage is TRBV11-1 and J usage is TRBJ2-7; D unclear. Germline CDR1 SGHAT, CDR2 FQDESV (reference sequence). Trimming took 2 bases from V and 2 from J, leaving 16 bases between them. There are 16 residues in the CDR3. CDR3 sequence: CASSLTVHTYPYEQYF. The CDR3 region has the DNA TGTGCCAGCAGCTTAACCGTGCACACCTACCCCTACGAGCAGTACTTC.

The chain combines TRBV28 with TRBJ1-6, with D possibly matching TRBD1 (5 bases). Germline V CDR1 and CDR2: MDHEN, SYDVKM. The CDR3 sequence is 15 residues long. Trimming shortened V by 6 bases and J by 7 bases, and 16 bases separated the two germline ends. The chain's CDR3 is CASRPPGTGNSPLHF. CDR3 sequence (DNA): TGTGCCAGCAGGCCCCCCGGGACGGGGAATTCACCCCTCCACTTT.

The chain joins TRBV19 to TRBJ2-4; perhaps TRBD2 as D (6 bases). This CDR3 is 18 amino acids long. Germline values: CDR1 LNHDA, CDR2 SQIVND (reference sequence). V lost 5 bases and J 5 bases, leaving 25 bases between the germline ends. CDR3 residues: CASSPRLRDEWGENIQYF. The DNA for the CDR3 is TGTGCCAGTAGTCCCCGCCTACGGGACGAGTGGGGGGAAAACATTCAGTACTTC.

The chain uses TRBV30 and TRBJ1-2; D is ambiguous. The CDR3 spans 11 residues. Germline-derived CDR1 and CDR2 are GTSNPN and SVGIG (reference sequence). Trimming removed 7 bases from V and 6 bases from J, with 12 bases in between. The CDR3 DNA reads TGTGCCTCCACACTCGGTAATGGCTACACCTTC. Its translation: CASTLGNGYTF.

This clone appeared once. The genes are TRBV2 and TRBJ2-5; possible D gene TRBD1, 5 bases. This CDR3 region has 14 residues. Germline CDR1 SNHLY, CDR2 FYNNEI. V lost 5 bases and J 5 bases, leaving 15 bases between the germline ends. DNA of the CDR3: TGTGCCAGCAGTCTGACTGGCCCAGGGGAGACCCAGTACTTC. Translated: CASSLTGPGETQYF.

The chain links TRBV2 to TRBJ1-5; D is perhaps TRBD1 (5 bases). Trimming took off 6 bases at V and 6 bases at J, with 15 bases between the two ends. Per the germline V gene, CDR1 is SNHLY and CDR2 is FYNNEI. The CDR3 is made up of 14 amino acids. As DNA, the CDR3 is TGTGCCAGCAGGGAGACTGGGGGTGGTCAGCCCCAGCATTTT. Protein: CASRETGGGQPQHF.

V is TRBV18 and J is TRBJ2-1, with 8 bases matching TRBD2. The germline CDR1 and CDR2 sequences are KGHSH and LQKENI. The CDR3 extends over 14 amino acids. V shed 3 bases, J shed 8 bases, and the junction held 6 bases outside the gene matches. CDR3 sequence reads: CASSPQSGGDEQFF. The CDR3 nucleotides read TGTGCCAGCTCACCTCAAAGCGGGGGCGATGAGCAGTTCTTC.

In nucleotides, the CDR3 is TGTGCCAGCTCACCTCCGGGACTAGGGTACAATGAGCAGTTCTTC. It encodes CASSPPGLGYNEQFF. The genes are TRBV18 and TRBJ2-1, with 8 positions matching TRBD2. Germline CDR1 is KGHSH and CDR2 is LQKENI. CDR3 size: 15 residues. V trimming: 3 bases; J trimming: 4 bases; junction bases outside the gene matches: 5.

The gene calls are TRBV4-1 and TRBJ2-3; 7 bases are a match to TRBD2. V shed 3 bases, J shed 1 base, and the junction held 7 bases outside the gene matches. This CDR3 is 16 amino acids long. Germline CDR1 is MGHRA and CDR2 is YSYEKL. CDR3 sequence reads: CASSQAGGRRTDTQYF. DNA for the CDR3: TGCGCCAGCAGCCAGGCCGGGGGGAGGCGCACAGATACGCAGTATTTT.

The rearrangement links TRBV5-1 to TRBJ2-5; D might be TRBD1 or TRBD2, each matching 5 bases. The CDR3 runs 19 residues. The ends were cut back, 0 bases at V and 4 bases at J, with 25 bases in the middle. Germline lookup yields CDR1 SGHRS and CDR2 YFSETQ. The CDR3 loop is CASSLASTGRGVGPETQYF. CDR3 in DNA: TGCGCCAGCAGCTTGGCCTCCACGGGAAGGGGAGTAGGTCCAGAGACCCAGTACTTC.

The chain carries TRBV5-8 and TRBJ1-5; perhaps TRBD1 as D (5 bases). The V and J ends lost 3 bases and 4 bases respectively, with 14 bases between them. CDR3 length: 15 amino acids. The germline CDR1 and CDR2 sequences are SGHTS and YDEGEE. CDR3 bases: TGTGCCAGCAGCTCGAGGGACCCAATAAATCAGCCCCAGCATTTT. Encoded protein: CASSSRDPINQPQHF.

The chain has TRBV11-2 and TRBJ2-1; maybe TRBD2 (5 bases). The V and J ends lost 1 base and 0 bases respectively, with 13 bases between them. Germline V gene data show CDR1 as SGHAT and CDR2 as FQNNGV. The CDR3 extends over 17 amino acids. As DNA, the CDR3 is TGTGCCAGCAGCTTAGGGCAGCGGCAGAGCTCCTACAATGAGCAGTTCTTC. Translation: CASSLGQRQSSYNEQFF.

The gene calls are TRBV7-6 and TRBJ1-1, with 12 bases aligning to TRBD1. The CDR3 length is 15 residues. V gave up 5 bases and J gave up 4 bases; unmatched junction bases: 5. Germline loops: CDR1 SGHVS, CDR2 FNYEAQ. The DNA for the CDR3 is TGTGCCAGCAGCCCAAGGGACAGGGGGCTCACTGAAGCTTTCTTT. Translated: CASSPRDRGLTEAFF.

The chain couples TRBV5-8 to TRBJ1-2; D gene ambiguous. The germline CDR1 and CDR2 sequences are SGHTS and YDEGEE. There are 15 residues in the CDR3. Trimming stripped 4 bases from V and 6 bases from J, with 19 bases between. CDR3 nucleotide sequence: TGTGCCAGCAGCCCCCAGGCGGGTTCCGTCAATGGCTACACCTTC. Its translation is CASSPQAGSVNGYTF.

This clone has only a few counts. The rearrangement joins TRBV5-6 to TRBJ1-1; D may be TRBD1 (6 bases). Germline V gene sequence: CDR1 SGHDT, CDR2 YYEEEE. This CDR3 comprises 13 residues. Trimming took 2 bases from V and 4 from J, leaving 9 bases between them. The CDR3 nucleotides are TGTGCCAGCAGCTTACAGGGTGTCACTGAAGCTTTCTTT. Protein product: CASSLQGVTEAFF.

The chain uses TRBV18 and TRBJ2-5; 9 bases agree with TRBD1. The junction had 6 bases not matched to a gene; V was cut back by 1 base and J by 3 bases. The CDR3 covers 16 residues. CDR1 is KGHSH, CDR2 LQKENI, per germline. CDR3 in amino acids: CASSPRSGTGKETQYF. The DNA of the CDR3 is TGTGCCAGCTCACCACGATCAGGGACAGGGAAAGAGACCCAGTACTTC.

The rearrangement uses TRBV30 and TRBJ2-1, with 7 bases aligning to TRBD2. This CDR3 spans 14 amino acids. Germline loops: CDR1 GTSNPN, CDR2 SVGIG (reference sequence). The trim removed 4 bases at V and 2 bases at J, leaving 5 bases unmatched. CDR3 in amino acids: CAWNPAGPYNEQFF. The CDR3 DNA sequence: TGTGCCTGGAATCCAGCGGGGCCCTACAATGAGCAGTTCTTC.

The chain recombines TRBV5-5 with TRBJ2-5, with D hard to call. The CDR3 consists of 13 residues. V gave up 2 bases and J gave up 4 bases, with 9 bases separating them. The germline CDR1 and CDR2 sequences are SGHKS and YYEKEE (reference sequence). The CDR3 sequence: CASSFNFPETQYF. CDR3 nucleotides: TGTGCCAGCAGCTTTAACTTTCCAGAGACCCAGTACTTC.

The gene calls are TRBV5-1 and TRBJ2-3; 7 positions match TRBD1. J lost 12 bases, V lost 4 bases, and 5 bases had no gene match. The CDR3 spans 11 residues. CDR1 and CDR2 (germline): SGHRS, YFSETQ. In DNA form, the CDR3 reads TGCGCCAGCAGCGGGGGACAGCCACAGTATTTT. Protein product: CASSGGQPQYF.

The chain is built from TRBV10-3 and TRBJ1-1; 7 nucleotides align to TRBD1. Germline V gene lookup returns CDR1 ENHRY and CDR2 SYGVKD. This CDR3 is built from 12 residues. J was trimmed by 4 bases and V by 7 bases; bases with no gene match: 3. The CDR3 DNA reads as TGTGCCATCAAGCAGGGGGGCACTGAAGCTTTCTTT. Translating gives CAIKQGGTEAFF.

The CDR3 DNA is TGTGCCAGCAGCCATCGGGGACAGGGGTGGACTGAAGCTTTCTTT. It codes for CASSHRGQGWTEAFF. This chain connects TRBV7-3 to TRBJ1-1, with 10 bases lining up with TRBD1. Per germline, CDR1 SGHTA and CDR2 FQGTGA. The CDR3 contains 15 residues. Unmatched junction bases numbered 8, after V lost 5 bases and J lost 5 bases.

This clone was found once. V gene TRBV15 combines with J gene TRBJ1-5; D remains ambiguous. The germline V gene has CDR1 LNHNV and CDR2 YYDKDF (reference sequence). Trimming stripped 1 base from V and 0 bases from J, with 10 bases between. The CDR3 has 16 residues. CDR3 in DNA: TGTGCCACCAGCAGAGGTTTCACAGATAGCAATCAGCCCCAGCATTTT. Residues: CATSRGFTDSNQPQHF.

The rearrangement links TRBV28 to TRBJ2-3; 10 positions match TRBD1. Germline CDR1 is MDHEN and CDR2 is SYDVKM. The V and J ends lost 2 bases and 4 bases, in that order; junction bases with no gene match: 21. The length of the CDR3 is 21 residues. CDR3 nucleotide sequence: TGTGCCAGCAGTTTAGTCGGGGTTGGGGGAGGCGGGACAGGGGAGGCAGATACGCAGTATTTT. Amino acid sequence: CASSLVGVGGGGTGEADTQYF.